The clone carrying this T cell receptor beta chain was counted a few times. The sample comes from a study of T cell repertoires in cytomegalovirus infection. V was pared by 5 bases and J by 1 base, with 7 bases of the junction left unmatched. The CDR3 has 16 residues. The V gene's germline CDR1 is MNHEY and CDR2 SMNVEV (reference sequence). TCRdb re-called the reads through MiXCR, storing one row per CDR3 protein. The data contain some 700,000 distinct CDR3 sequences, approximately 40% of them seen just once; the ten biggest clones take up more than 2.5%. The sequenced sample was PBMCs. This chain connects TRBV27 to TRBJ2-7; TRBD2 aligns across 11 bases. The sequence came from a human donor in good health (CMV status not recorded). Some clones in this sample may be carry-over from other donors' samples. The CDR3 region has the DNA TGTGCCAGCAGTCCTCTATCTAGCGGGAGGTCCTACGAGCAGTACTTC. This translates into CASSPLSSGRSYEQYF.